This TCR beta chain was recovered during a study of long-term antiretroviral therapy in people with HIV. Trimming pared 2 bases from V and 3 bases from J, leaving 10 bases between. The CDR3 spans 14 residues. Germline lookup yields CDR1 PRHDT and CDR2 FYEKMQ (reference sequence). This was the immunoSEQ v3.0 assay at survey level. Method: immunoSEQ multiplex PCR; TCRdb's copy keeps in-frame clones and lacks some. In the table there are more than 25,000 clones, 80% to 95% of which are singletons. The clonotype comes from a man younger than 35 with HIV. This sample comprised unsorted PBMCs, obtained 3.1 years after starting antiretroviral therapy. The chain joins TRBV13 to TRBJ1-1; the D is unclear. The chain's CDR3 is CASSLPTEHTEAFF. The CDR3 coding sequence is TGTGCCAGCAGCTTACCAACAGAGCACACTGAAGCTTTCTTT.